Below are 14 T cell receptor beta chains sequenced from a single sample in a study of vaccination and CD4 T cells after COVID-19. Sequencing of the DNA from cultured CD4+ T cells was carried out with the Oncomine TCR Beta short-read assay. A single record per CDR3 protein comes from TCRdb applying MiXCR to the PCR reads. The sample has 14,000 or so distinct CDR3 sequences; roughly 74% are singletons. Treatment noted: roughly nine-day PBMC culture with coronavirus spike peptide pools or control peptides (ViraFEST assay). No antigens are known for them. Sequenced sample: CD4+ T cells from blood, cultured in vitro. Receptors originate from a human donor who had recovered from COVID-19.

J is TRBJ1-2 and V is TRBV6-2 or TRBV6-3; D is undetermined. This CDR3 is built from 16 residues. CDR1 is MNHEY, CDR2 SVGEGT, per germline. V was cut by 7 bases and J by 7 bases, with 25 bases left in between. The CDR3 here is CASTTQTRFAYGGYTF. As DNA, the CDR3 is TGTGCCAGCACTACGCAAACCCGATTTGCCTATGGTGGCTACACCTTC.

This clonotype appeared a single time. The rearrangement joins TRBV24-1 to TRBJ2-1; no clear D. This CDR3 is 13 amino acids long. CDR1 and CDR2 (germline): KGHDR, SFDVKD. Trimming left V 0 bases short and J 14 bases short, with 13 bases between. The CDR3 DNA reads as TGTGCCACCAGTGATTTGCATTTACAAAAGGAGTTCTTC. Amino acids: CATSDLHLQKEFF.

The V call is TRBV7-2, the J call TRBJ2-7; D not resolved. The CDR3 is made up of 15 amino acids. CDR1 SGHTA and CDR2 FQGNSA come from the germline V gene. Trimming pared 0 bases from V and 0 bases from J, leaving 9 bases between. As DNA, the CDR3 is TGTGCCAGCAGCTTAGCATTGTCAGCCTCCTACGAGCAGTACTTC. This gives the protein CASSLALSASYEQYF. The variable domain in full, with the rest retrieved from reference TRBV7-2 and TRBJ2-7, is GAGVSQSPSNKVTEKGKDVELRCDPISGHTALYWYRQSLGQGLEFLIYFQGNSAPDKSGLPSDRFSAERTGGSVSTLTIQRTQQEDSAVYLCASSLALSASYEQYFGPGTRLTVT.

The chain uses TRBV20-1 and TRBJ2-1; D is ambiguous. The CDR3 length is 14 residues. V was pared by 3 bases and J by 4 bases, with 13 bases between. CDR1 is DFQATT, CDR2 SNEGSKA, per germline (reference sequence). As DNA, the CDR3 is TGCAGTGCTAGTTGGGTTTCGGGTTACAATGAGCAGTTCTTC. Protein: CSASWVSGYNEQFF.

The chain uses TRBV28 and TRBJ1-2, with D hard to call. Germline V CDR1 and CDR2: MDHEN, SYDVKM. V was trimmed by 8 bases and J by 4 bases, leaving 5 bases between them. This CDR3 is built from 10 residues. As DNA, the CDR3 is TGTGCCAGCCGGGCCTATGGCTACACCTTC. Its translation: CASRAYGYTF.

This clonotype was seen more than once but under ten times. This chain links TRBV25-1 with TRBJ2-3; D might be TRBD2 (5 bases). CDR1 and CDR2 from the germline V gene are MGHDK and SYGVNS. Trimming took off 3 bases at V and 5 bases at J, with 12 bases between the two ends. The CDR3 sequence is 14 residues long. This chain's CDR3 is CASSEPSPRDTQYF. The DNA for the CDR3 is TGTGCCAGCAGTGAGCCTAGCCCCCGAGATACGCAGTATTTT.

The chain recombines TRBV7-2 with TRBJ2-2; D is ambiguous. V lost 5 bases and J 7 bases, leaving 14 bases between the germline ends. This CDR3 has 14 residues. Germline CDR1 is SGHTA and CDR2 is FQGNSA. In DNA, the CDR3 is TGTGCCAGCAGCCCCAGGACGGCTGGCGGGGAGCTGTTTTTT. Amino acid sequence: CASSPRTAGGELFF.

V is TRBV6-5 and J is TRBJ2-2; perhaps TRBD2 as D (5 bases). Germline V gene lookup returns CDR1 MNHEY and CDR2 SVGAGI. This CDR3 has 14 amino acids. The germline V and J ends were trimmed by 1 base and 6 bases, with 9 bases remaining between them. CDR3 sequence reads: CASSYLAEAGELFF. The CDR3, as DNA: TGTGCCAGCAGTTACTTGGCGGAGGCCGGGGAGCTGTTTTTT.

V and J are TRBV24-1 and TRBJ2-1; D is uncertain. Trimming took off 0 bases at V and 0 bases at J, with 8 bases between the two ends. The germline V gene encodes CDR1 KGHDR and CDR2 SFDVKD. This CDR3 has 16 residues. The CDR3 is CATSDLSRSSYNEQFF. Written as DNA, the CDR3 is TGTGCCACCAGTGATTTGTCGCGGAGCTCCTACAATGAGCAGTTCTTC.

The chain is built from TRBV21-1 and TRBJ1-1. TRBV21-1 corresponds to a pseudogene. CDR3 length: 13 residues. Written as DNA, the CDR3 is TGTGCCAGCAGCAAGTCACAGAACACTGAAGCTTTCTTT. This encodes CASSKSQNTEAFF.

The V gene is TRBV30, the J gene TRBJ1-1; 7 nucleotides match TRBD1. J gave up 5 bases and V 5 bases, and 14 bases lay outside the gene matches. This CDR3 spans 15 amino acids. Per the germline V gene, CDR1 is GTSNPN and CDR2 is SVGIG (reference sequence). The CDR3, as DNA: TGTGCCTGGGTCCAAAGGGGGCGGCTGGGGACTGAAGCTTTCTTT. Translated: CAWVQRGRLGTEAFF.

The rearrangement joins TRBV14 to TRBJ1-6; D gene ambiguous. The CDR3 extends over 16 amino acids. CDR1 and CDR2 from the germline V gene are SGHDN and FVKESK. V lost 1 base, J lost 7 bases, and 14 bases lay in between. CDR3 coding DNA: TGTGCCAGCAGCCAAGGTTTGGCGGCGAGAAATTCACCCCTCCACTTT. Encoded protein: CASSQGLAARNSPLHF.

This clonotype was seen only a few times. The V call is TRBV27, the J call TRBJ1-1, with D possibly TRBD1 on 5 matching bases. V shed 3 bases and J shed 3 bases, with 17 bases lying between them. CDR1 MNHEY and CDR2 SMNVEV come from the germline V gene (reference sequence). The CDR3 is 16 residues long. As DNA, the CDR3 is TGTGCCAGCAGTTTCTATAACGCCGGGGCCTACACTGAAGCTTTCTTT. It is translated as CASSFYNAGAYTEAFF.

The chain carries TRBV7-2 and TRBJ1-1; perhaps TRBD1 as D (6 bases). This CDR3 has 16 amino acids. The germline gives CDR1 SGHTA, CDR2 FQGNSA. Trimming pared 4 bases from V and 5 bases from J, leaving 20 bases between. The CDR3 bases are TGTGCCAGCAGCTATACCCTTGGCGGGGGCGGGACTGAAGCTTTCTTT. Translated: CASSYTLGGGGTEAFF.